The TCR beta chain under discussion was sequenced for a study of blood T cell repertoires in COVID-19. As originally analysed: Nucleated cell number was recorded as an estimate derived from reference gene primer amplification. Using immunoSEQ multiplex PCR, the repertoire was profiled, and TCRdb retains in-frame clones only, with some absent. V, J and clone size derive from that table, while D and trimming were established from the DNA sequence. Among some 74,000 clones listed, roughly 83% were seen once. The count of this clone is one. CDR3 length: 14 amino acids. Germline values: CDR1 MNHEY, CDR2 SMNVEV (reference sequence). V was trimmed by 6 bases and J by 5 bases, leaving 13 bases between them.

The source of this sequence is a woman aged 80 or older with acute or convalescent COVID-19. The chain has TRBV27 and TRBJ1-4, with D perhaps TRBD1 (6 bases). Sample: peripheral blood. The DNA for the CDR3 is TGTGCCAGCAGCGGAGGGGGGGCAAATGAAAAACTGTTTTTT. Translating gives CASSGGGANEKLFF.